Listed below are T cell receptor beta chains from one sample, sequenced in a study of blood T cell repertoires in COVID-19. Here immunoSEQ multiplex PCR was the method, and the copy in TCRdb shows in-frame clones only, minus some. The repertoire holds 90,000 to 120,000 clones, with roughly 92% as singletons. Sequencing was carried out using peripheral blood. The receptors here all came from a man aged 60-69 years with acute or convalescent COVID-19. Each CDR3 is given with its conserved first and last residue. Size tells how often a clone was seen (once, few, many) or the class of an expanded clone, and some rows leave it out.

V gene	J gene	clone size	CDR3 protein
TRBV5-5	TRBJ1-4	.	CASSFQTGGAGQGEKLFF
TRBV30	TRBJ2-1	once	CAWSVGQGNEQFF
TRBV6-6	TRBJ1-3	.	CASSLDRGPGNTIYF
TRBV6-6	TRBJ2-5	few	CASSSTGGRETQYF
TRBV3-1/TRBV3-2	TRBJ2-7	.	CASSQDLAVSYEQYF
TRBV5-4	TRBJ1-2	.	CASSLNTGGIGGYTF
TRBV5-1	TRBJ2-2	.	CASSLVLGGNHRELFF
TRBV7-2	TRBJ2-7	.	CASSLRTGYGYEQYF
TRBV7-9	TRBJ1-5	.	CASSLAGGQPQHF
TRBV7-9	TRBJ2-1	.	CASSLGQGNNEQFF
TRBV6-2/TRBV6-3	TRBJ2-1	.	CASSYSGGSLEQFF
TRBV5-1	TRBJ2-5	few	CASSLGYRKAEETQYF
TRBV3-1/TRBV3-2	TRBJ2-1	.	CASSQAPGIGSNEQFF
TRBV2	TRBJ1-5	once	CASSLDRGDGRTQHF
TRBV24-1	TRBJ2-3	once	CATRAGGTDTQYF
TRBV10-3	TRBJ2-3	.	CAISESNAGETDTQYF
TRBV19	TRBJ1-4	.	CASKRNGGRNNEKLFF
TRBV5-8	TRBJ1-1	.	CASSLTALEAFF
TRBV3-1/TRBV3-2	TRBJ2-1	.	CASSYGLAGGNEQFF
TRBV7-9	TRBJ2-7	once	CASSTPDGGEQYF
TRBV11-3	TRBJ2-2	.	CASSPDKVGELFF
TRBV3-1/TRBV3-2	TRBJ2-6	.	CASSQTGLNSGANVLTF
TRBV28	TRBJ2-4	.	CASSFPSPSDRGAKNIQYF
TRBV7-2	TRBJ2-1	once	CASSYSGTSVYNEQFF
TRBV5-1	TRBJ2-1	.	CASSEATEQFF
TRBV5-8	TRBJ2-2	.	CASSLDRGTNTGELFF
TRBV15	TRBJ2-1	.	CATSRDLTGPKSYNEQFF
TRBV19	TRBJ1-5	.	CASGWGGQPQHF
TRBV2	TRBJ2-7	.	CASSGVTGGIYEQYF
TRBV7-2	TRBJ1-2	.	CASSSGRTGDGYTF
TRBV5-1	TRBJ1-1	few	CASSLRTGSTEAFF
TRBV6-1	TRBJ1-3	.	CASSEWTGLALSGNTIYF
TRBV27	TRBJ1-1	.	CASSLLRENTEAFF
TRBV2	TRBJ1-1	.	CASSGWGLAFF
TRBV5-1	TRBJ2-2	.	CASSFDSNTGELFF
TRBV5-1	TRBJ1-3	many	CASSYRGSAGNTIYF
TRBV7-6	TRBJ2-5	.	CASSPRTGGIETQYF
TRBV6-5	TRBJ1-1	.	CASRKPGGSTEAFF
TRBV18	TRBJ2-5	once	CASSPIDRQETQYF
TRBV28	TRBJ1-4	once	CASNGGDNEKLFF